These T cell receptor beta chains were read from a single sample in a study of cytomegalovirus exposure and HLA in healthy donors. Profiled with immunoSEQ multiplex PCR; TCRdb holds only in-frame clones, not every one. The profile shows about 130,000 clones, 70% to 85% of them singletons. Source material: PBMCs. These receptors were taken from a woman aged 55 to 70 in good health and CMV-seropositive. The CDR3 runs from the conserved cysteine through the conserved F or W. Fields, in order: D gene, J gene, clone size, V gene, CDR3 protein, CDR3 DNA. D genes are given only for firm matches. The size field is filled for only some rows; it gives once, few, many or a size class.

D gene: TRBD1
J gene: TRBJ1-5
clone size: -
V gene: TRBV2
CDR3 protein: CASSEGAGGMGLPLAQHF
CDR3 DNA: TGTGCCAGCAGTGAAGGGGCAGGGGGAATGGGGCTGCCCTTGGCCCAGCATTTT

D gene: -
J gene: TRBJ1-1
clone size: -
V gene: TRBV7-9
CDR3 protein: CASSSTGTSNTEAFF
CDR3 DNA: TGTGCCAGCAGCAGCACCGGGACATCGAACACTGAAGCTTTCTTT

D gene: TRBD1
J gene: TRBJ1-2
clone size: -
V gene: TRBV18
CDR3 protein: CASSPREQGANGYTF
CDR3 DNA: TGTGCCAGCTCACCGCGGGAACAGGGGGCGAATGGCTACACCTTC

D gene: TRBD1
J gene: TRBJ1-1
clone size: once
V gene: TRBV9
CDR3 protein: CASSLQGANTEAFF
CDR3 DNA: TGTGCCAGCAGCCTACAGGGGGCGAACACTGAAGCTTTCTTT

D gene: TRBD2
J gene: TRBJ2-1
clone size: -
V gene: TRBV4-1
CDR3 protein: CASSPQRGPLDNEQFF
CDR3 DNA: TGCGCCAGCAGCCCCCAGCGGGGGCCCTTAGACAATGAGCAGTTCTTC

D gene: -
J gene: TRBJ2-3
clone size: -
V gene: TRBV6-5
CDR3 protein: CASSYLEAQYF
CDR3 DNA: TGTGCCAGCAGTTATTTGGAGGCGCAGTATTTT

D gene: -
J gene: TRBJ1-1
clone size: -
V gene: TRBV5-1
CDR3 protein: CASSPGHQNTEAFF
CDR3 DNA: TGCGCCAGCAGCCCGGGACACCAGAACACTGAAGCTTTCTTT

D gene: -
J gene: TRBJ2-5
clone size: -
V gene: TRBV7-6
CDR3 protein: CASRGGGETQYF
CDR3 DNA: TGTGCCAGCAGGGGCGGGGGCGAGACCCAGTACTTC

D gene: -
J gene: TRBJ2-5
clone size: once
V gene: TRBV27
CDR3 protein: CASRIQATGGETQYF
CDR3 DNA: TGTGCCAGCAGAATACAAGCGACAGGCGGAGAGACCCAGTACTTC

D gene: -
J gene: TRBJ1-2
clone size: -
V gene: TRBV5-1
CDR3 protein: CASSLGFLDIGYTF
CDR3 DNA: TGCGCCAGCAGCTTGGGATTCTTGGACATTGGCTACACCTTC

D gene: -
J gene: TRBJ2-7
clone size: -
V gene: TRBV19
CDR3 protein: CASRTVGGGREQYF
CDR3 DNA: TGTGCCAGTAGGACCGTCGGGGGAGGTAGGGAGCAGTACTTC

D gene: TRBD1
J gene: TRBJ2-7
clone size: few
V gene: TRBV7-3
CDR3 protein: CASSYTGGLHEQYF
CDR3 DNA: TGTGCCAGCAGCTATACAGGGGGTCTTCACGAGCAGTACTTC

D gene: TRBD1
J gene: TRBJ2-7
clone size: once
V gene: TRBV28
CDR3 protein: CASSPGGPLYEQYF
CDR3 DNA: TGTGCCAGCAGTCCAGGGGGCCCACTGTACGAGCAGTACTTC

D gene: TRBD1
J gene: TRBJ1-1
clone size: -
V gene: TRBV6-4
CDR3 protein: CASSDSGQMNTEAFF
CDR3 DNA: TGTGCCAGCAGTGACTCGGGACAGATGAACACTGAAGCTTTCTTT

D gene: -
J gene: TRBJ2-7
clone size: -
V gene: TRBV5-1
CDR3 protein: CASSLMDSSYEQYF
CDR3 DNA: TGCGCCAGCAGCTTGATGGACAGCTCCTACGAGCAGTACTTC

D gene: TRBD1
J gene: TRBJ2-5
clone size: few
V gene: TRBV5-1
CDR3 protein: CASSSGQVGRETQYF
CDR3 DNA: TGCGCCAGCAGCTCCGGACAGGTTGGACGAGAGACCCAGTACTTC

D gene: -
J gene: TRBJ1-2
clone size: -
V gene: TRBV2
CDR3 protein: CANPDRDNYGYTF
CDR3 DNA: TGTGCCAACCCGGACAGAGACAACTATGGCTACACCTTC

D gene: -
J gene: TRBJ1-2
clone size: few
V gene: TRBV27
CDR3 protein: CASRFDGNYGYTF
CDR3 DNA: TGTGCCAGCAGGTTTGACGGGAACTATGGCTACACCTTC

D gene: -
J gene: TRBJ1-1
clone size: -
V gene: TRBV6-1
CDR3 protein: CASRTGGAGSTEAFF
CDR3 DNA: TGTGCCAGCAGGACCGGGGGGGCGGGGAGCACTGAAGCTTTCTTT

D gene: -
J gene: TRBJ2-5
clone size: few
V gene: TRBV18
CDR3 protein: CASSPQKGQGTQYF
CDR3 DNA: TGTGCCAGCTCACCACAAAAGGGTCAGGGGACCCAGTACTTC

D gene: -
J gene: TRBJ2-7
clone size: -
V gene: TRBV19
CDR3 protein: CASSRGGSSYEQYF
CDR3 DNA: TGTGCCAGTAGTAGAGGGGGTTCCTCCTACGAGCAGTACTTC

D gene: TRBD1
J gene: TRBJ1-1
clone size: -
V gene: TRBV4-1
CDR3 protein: CASSQGPGGPGGGAFF
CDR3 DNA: TGCGCCAGCAGCCAAGGCCCAGGGGGGCCCGGGGGGGGAGCTTTCTTT

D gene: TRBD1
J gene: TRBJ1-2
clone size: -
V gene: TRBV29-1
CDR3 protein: CSVDGQGSSYGYTF
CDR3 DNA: TGCAGCGTTGATGGACAGGGTAGTAGCTATGGCTACACCTTC

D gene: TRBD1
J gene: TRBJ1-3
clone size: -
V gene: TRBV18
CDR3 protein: CASSPYPLSGTVGNTIYF
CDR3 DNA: TGTGCCAGCTCACCCTACCCCTTGTCAGGGACAGTTGGAAACACCATATATTTT

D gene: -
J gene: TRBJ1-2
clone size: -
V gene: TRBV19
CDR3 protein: CASKGENYGYTF
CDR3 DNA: TGTGCCAGTAAGGGGGAGAACTATGGCTACACCTTC

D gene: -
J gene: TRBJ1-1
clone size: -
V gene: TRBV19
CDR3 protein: CASSIDRRTFF
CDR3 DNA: TGTGCCAGTAGTATCGACCGGAGGACTTTCTTT

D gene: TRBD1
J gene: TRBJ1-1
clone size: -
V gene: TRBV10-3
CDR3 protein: CAISAGTGVTEAFF
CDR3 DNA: TGTGCCATCAGTGCCGGGACAGGGGTTACTGAAGCTTTCTTT

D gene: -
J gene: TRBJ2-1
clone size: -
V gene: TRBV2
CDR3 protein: CASNLGGKGNEQFF
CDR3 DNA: TGTGCCAGCAATTTGGGGGGAAAAGGGAATGAGCAGTTCTTC

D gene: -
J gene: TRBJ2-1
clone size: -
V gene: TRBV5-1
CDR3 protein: CASSLAGVPNEQFF
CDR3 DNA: TGCGCCAGCAGCTTGGCGGGGGTCCCCAATGAGCAATTCTTC

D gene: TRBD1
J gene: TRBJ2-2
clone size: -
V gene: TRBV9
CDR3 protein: CASSVAGQGANTGELFF
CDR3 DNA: TGTGCCAGCAGCGTAGCTGGACAGGGGGCAAACACCGGGGAGCTGTTTTTT

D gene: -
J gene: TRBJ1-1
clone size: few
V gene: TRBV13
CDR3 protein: CASSLGHPNTEAFF
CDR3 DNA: TGTGCCAGCAGCTTAGGACACCCGAACACTGAAGCTTTCTTT

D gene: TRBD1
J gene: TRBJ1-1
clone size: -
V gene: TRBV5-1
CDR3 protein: CASSWTGTGYMNTEAFF
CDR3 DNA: TGCGCCAGCAGCTGGACCGGGACAGGGTACATGAACACTGAAGCTTTCTTT

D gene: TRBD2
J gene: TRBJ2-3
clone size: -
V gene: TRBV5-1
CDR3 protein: CASSFGLAGGSTDTQYF
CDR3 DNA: TGCGCCAGCAGCTTCGGACTAGCGGGGGGTAGCACAGATACGCAGTATTTT

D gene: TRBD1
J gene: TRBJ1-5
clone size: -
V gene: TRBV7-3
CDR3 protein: CASSLTGGWNQPQHF
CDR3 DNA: TGTGCCAGCAGTCTAACAGGGGGTTGGAATCAGCCCCAGCATTTT

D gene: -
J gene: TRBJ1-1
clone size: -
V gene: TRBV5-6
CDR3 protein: CASSFTGKGSEAFF
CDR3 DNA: TGTGCCAGCAGCTTCACCGGGAAGGGTAGTGAAGCTTTCTTT

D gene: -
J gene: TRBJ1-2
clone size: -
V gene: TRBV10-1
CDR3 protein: CSRWMESAYGYTF
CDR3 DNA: TGCTCCCGATGGATGGAGTCCGCCTATGGCTACACCTTC

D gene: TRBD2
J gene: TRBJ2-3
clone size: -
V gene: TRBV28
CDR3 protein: CASSPPGLAGEGQYF
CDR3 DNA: TGTGCCAGCAGTCCTCCGGGACTAGCGGGGGAGGGGCAGTATTTT

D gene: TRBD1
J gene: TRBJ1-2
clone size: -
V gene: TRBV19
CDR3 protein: CASSTDRGSSTF
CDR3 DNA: TGTGCCAGTAGTACGGACAGGGGATCGAGCACCTTC

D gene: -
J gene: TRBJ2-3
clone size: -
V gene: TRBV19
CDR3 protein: CASSKLETDTQYF
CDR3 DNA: TGTGCCAGTAGTAAACTAGAAACAGATACGCAGTATTTT

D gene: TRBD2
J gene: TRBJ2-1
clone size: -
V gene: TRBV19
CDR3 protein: CASSPSGASSYNEQFF
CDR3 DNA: TGTGCCAGTAGTCCTAGCGGGGCGAGCTCCTACAATGAGCAGTTCTTC

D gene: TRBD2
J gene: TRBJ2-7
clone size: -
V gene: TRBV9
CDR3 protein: CASSKDPGRGLGAQGEQYF
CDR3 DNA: TGTGCCAGCAGCAAAGACCCGGGACGGGGACTAGGGGCCCAAGGTGAGCAGTACTTC

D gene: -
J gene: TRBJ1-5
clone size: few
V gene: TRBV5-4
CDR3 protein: CASSLGGGNQPQHF
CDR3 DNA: TGTGCCAGCAGCTTGGGGGGGGGCAATCAGCCCCAGCATTTT

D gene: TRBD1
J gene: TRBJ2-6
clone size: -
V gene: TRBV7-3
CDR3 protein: CASSPQGVRVGANVLTF
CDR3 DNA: TGTGCCAGCAGCCCCCAGGGGGTTCGGGTTGGGGCCAACGTCCTGACTTTC

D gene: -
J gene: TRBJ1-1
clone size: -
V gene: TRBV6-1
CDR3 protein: CASSVPGRYTEAFF
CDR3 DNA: TGTGCCAGCAGTGTCCCTGGCAGATATACTGAAGCTTTCTTT